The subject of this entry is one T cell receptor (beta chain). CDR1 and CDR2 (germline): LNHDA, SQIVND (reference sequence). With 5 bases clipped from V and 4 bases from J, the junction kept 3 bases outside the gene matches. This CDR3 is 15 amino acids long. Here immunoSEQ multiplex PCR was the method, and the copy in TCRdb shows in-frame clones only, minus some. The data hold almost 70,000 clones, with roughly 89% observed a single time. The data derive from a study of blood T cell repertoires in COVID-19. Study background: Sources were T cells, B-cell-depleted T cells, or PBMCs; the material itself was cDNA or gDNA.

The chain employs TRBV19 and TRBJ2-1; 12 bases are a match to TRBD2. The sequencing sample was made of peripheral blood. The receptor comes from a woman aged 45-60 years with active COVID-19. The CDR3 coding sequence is TGTGCCAGTAGTGGGACTAGCGGGCGGTACAATGAGCAGTTCTTC. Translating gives CASSGTSGRYNEQFF.